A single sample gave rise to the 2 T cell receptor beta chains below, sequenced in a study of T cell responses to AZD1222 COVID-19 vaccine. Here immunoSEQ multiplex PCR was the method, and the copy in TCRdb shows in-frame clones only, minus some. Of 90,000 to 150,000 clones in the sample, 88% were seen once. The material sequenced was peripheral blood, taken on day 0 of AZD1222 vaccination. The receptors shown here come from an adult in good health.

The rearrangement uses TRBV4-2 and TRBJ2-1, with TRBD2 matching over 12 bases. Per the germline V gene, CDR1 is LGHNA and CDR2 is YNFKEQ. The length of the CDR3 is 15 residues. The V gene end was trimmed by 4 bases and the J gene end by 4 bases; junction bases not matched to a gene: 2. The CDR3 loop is CASSLLAGGYNEQFF. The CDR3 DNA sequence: TGTGCCAGCAGCCTACTAGCGGGGGGTTACAATGAGCAGTTCTTC.

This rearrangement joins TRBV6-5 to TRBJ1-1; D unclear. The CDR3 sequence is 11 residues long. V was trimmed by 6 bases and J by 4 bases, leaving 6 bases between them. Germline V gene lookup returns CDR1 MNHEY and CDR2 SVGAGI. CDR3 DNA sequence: TGTGCCAGCAGCTGGGGCACTGAAGCTTTCTTT. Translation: CASSWGTEAFF.